What follows describes a single TCR beta chain. Its antigen is unknown. TCR beta CDR3 region amplification was performed from RNA transcripts. The HTBI primer set drove a first-round RT-PCR of the TCR CDR3. TCRdb re-analysed the multiplex PCR reads in MiXCR, keeping a single row per CDR3 protein. Among some 500,000 distinct CDR3 sequences listed, about 16% were seen once. The record originates from a study of T cells in Graves' hyperthyroidism and ophthalmopathy. Across the study: Peripheral blood was drawn at first diagnosis, prior to all treatment. Study conclusions and caveats: Median prediction lead before ophthalmopathy onset was 6.5 months with the model.

Each diagnosis drew on symptoms, thyroxine, TRAb, thyroid ultrasound and orbital computed tomography findings. Germline CDR1 reads SQVTM; CDR2 reads ANQGSEA. This CDR3 spans 13 amino acids. Trimming pared 0 bases from V and 7 bases from J, leaving 13 bases between. What was sequenced was blood. V usage is TRBV29-1 and J usage is TRBJ2-7, with a weak D call TRBD2 (6 bases). The source is a young woman with Graves' ophthalmopathy. The CDR3 DNA reads as TGCAGCGTTGAAGAGGGGGGATCGAGGGAGCAGTACTTC. Encoded protein: CSVEEGGSREQYF.